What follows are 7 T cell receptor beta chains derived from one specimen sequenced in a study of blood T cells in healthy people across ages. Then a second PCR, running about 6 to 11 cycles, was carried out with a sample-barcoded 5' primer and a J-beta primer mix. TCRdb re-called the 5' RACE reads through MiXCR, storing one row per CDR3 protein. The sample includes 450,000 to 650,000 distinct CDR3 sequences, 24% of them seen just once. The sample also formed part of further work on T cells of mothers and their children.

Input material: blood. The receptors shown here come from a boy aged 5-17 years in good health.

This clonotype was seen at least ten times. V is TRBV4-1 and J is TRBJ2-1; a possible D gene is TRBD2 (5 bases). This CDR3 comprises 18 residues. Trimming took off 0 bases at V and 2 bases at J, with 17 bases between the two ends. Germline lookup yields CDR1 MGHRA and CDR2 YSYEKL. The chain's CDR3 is CASSQDRAAGIAYNEQFF. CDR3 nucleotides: TGCGCCAGCAGCCAAGATCGCGCCGCGGGTATCGCCTACAATGAGCAGTTCTTC.

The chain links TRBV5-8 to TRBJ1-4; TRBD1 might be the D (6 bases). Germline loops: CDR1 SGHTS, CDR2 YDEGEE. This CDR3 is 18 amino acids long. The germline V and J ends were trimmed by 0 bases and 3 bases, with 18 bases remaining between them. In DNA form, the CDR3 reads TGTGCCAGCAGCTTGGGGTATTACAGGGTGACGGCTAATGAAAAACTGTTTTTT. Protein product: CASSLGYYRVTANEKLFF.

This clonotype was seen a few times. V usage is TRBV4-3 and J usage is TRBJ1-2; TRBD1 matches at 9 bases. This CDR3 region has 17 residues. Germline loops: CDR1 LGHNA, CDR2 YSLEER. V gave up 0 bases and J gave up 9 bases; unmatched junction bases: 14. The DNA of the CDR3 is TGCGCCAGCAGCCAAGAGTCGGCGGGACAGGGAGTAGGTTGCTACACCTTC. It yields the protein CASSQESAGQGVGCYTF.

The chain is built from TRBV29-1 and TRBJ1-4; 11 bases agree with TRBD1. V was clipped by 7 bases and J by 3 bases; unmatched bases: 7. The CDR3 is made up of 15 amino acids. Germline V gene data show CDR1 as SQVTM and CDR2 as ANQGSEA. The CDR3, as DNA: TGCAGCGGAACCGGGACAGGGGGGTCTAATGAAAAACTGTTTTTT. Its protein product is CSGTGTGGSNEKLFF.

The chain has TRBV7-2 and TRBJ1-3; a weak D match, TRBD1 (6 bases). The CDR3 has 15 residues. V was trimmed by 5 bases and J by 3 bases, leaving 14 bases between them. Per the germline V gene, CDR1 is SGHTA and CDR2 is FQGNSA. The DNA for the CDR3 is TGTGCCAGCAGCACCACAGGGACTGGTGGAAACACCATATATTTT. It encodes CASSTTGTGGNTIYF.

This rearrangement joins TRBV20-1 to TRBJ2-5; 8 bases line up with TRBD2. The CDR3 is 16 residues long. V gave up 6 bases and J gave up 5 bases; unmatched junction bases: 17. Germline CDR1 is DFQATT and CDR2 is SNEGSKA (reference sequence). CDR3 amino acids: CSARPGLGWLRETQYF. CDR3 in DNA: TGCAGTGCCCGCCCGGGACTAGGGTGGCTTAGGGAGACCCAGTACTTC.

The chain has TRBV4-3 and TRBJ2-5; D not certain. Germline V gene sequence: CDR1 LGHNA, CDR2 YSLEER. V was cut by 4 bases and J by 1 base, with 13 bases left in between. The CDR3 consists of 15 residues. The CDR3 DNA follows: TGCGCCAGCAGCCGCGAACAGTCTATCCAAGAGACCCAGTACTTC. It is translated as CASSREQSIQETQYF.